The clone carrying this T cell receptor beta chain was seen only a few times. The CDR3 contains 14 residues. V lost 5 bases and J 4 bases, leaving 14 bases between the germline ends. In germline, CDR1 is LNHDA, CDR2 SQIVND (reference sequence). This record belongs to a study of blood T cell repertoires in COVID-19. Study background: Donors in the United States, Italy and Spain gave samples during acute or convalescent COVID-19.

Profiling relied on immunoSEQ multiplex PCR, and the TCRdb table lists in-frame clones only, not all of them. The repertoire has more than 140,000 clones, 85% to 90% of them found once; the top ten carry about 8%. The chain has TRBV19 and TRBJ1-1; D may be TRBD1 (5 bases). The material sequenced was peripheral blood. The origin of this receptor is an older woman with acute or convalescent COVID-19. This chain's CDR3 is CASSAQGHATEAFF. The DNA of the CDR3 is TGTGCCAGTAGTGCTCAGGGCCATGCCACTGAAGCTTTCTTT.